The 5 T cell receptor beta chains below come from one sample, sequenced in a study of spatial heterogeneity in lung cancer. Time point in this sample: sample taken at primary tumor resection. TCRdb re-derived calls from the 5' RACE reads in MiXCR, one entry per CDR3 protein. The table shows 39,000 or so distinct CDR3 sequences, with approximately 3.1% occurring only once. Sequenced material: normal lung tissue next to the tumor, taken at surgery. These receptor sequences come from a male donor with early-stage non-small cell lung cancer.

This clonotype was seen repeatedly, ten times or more. The V call is TRBV11-2, the J call TRBJ2-1; D unresolved. This CDR3 comprises 14 residues. Per germline, CDR1 SGHAT and CDR2 FQNNGV. Deletions cut 1 base from V and 1 base from J, with 5 bases between. The CDR3: CASSLVSSYNEQFF. CDR3 nucleotides: TGTGCCAGCAGCTTAGTCTCTTCCTACAATGAGCAGTTCTTC.

In its sample, this clonotype was seen many times. J is TRBJ2-3 and V is TRBV3-1; TRBD2 agrees at 10 bases. This CDR3 has 16 amino acids. With V trimmed by 0 bases and J by 7 bases, 7 bases remained unmatched. CDR1 is LGHDT, CDR2 YNNKEL, per germline (reference sequence). CDR3 in amino acids: CASSQDIAGGRNTQYF. For the CDR3, the DNA is TGTGCCAGCAGCCAAGATATAGCGGGGGGTAGAAATACGCAGTATTTT.

This clonotype was observed a few times. This sequence joins TRBV3-1 and TRBJ2-7; D may be TRBD2 (5 bases). The V and J ends lost 8 bases and 3 bases respectively, with 8 bases between them. The germline gives CDR1 LGHDT, CDR2 YNNKEL (reference sequence). The CDR3 runs to 11 residues. CDR3: CASDAGYEQYF. Here the CDR3 DNA reads TGTGCCAGCGACGCGGGCTACGAGCAGTACTTC.

Written as DNA, the CDR3 is TGTGCCAGCTCACCTCTCCCAACAACAGATACGCAGTATTTT. Translated, it gives CASSPLPTTDTQYF. The V call is TRBV18, the J call TRBJ2-3; the D is unclear. V was pared by 3 bases and J by 3 bases, with 10 bases between. This CDR3 has 14 residues. In germline, CDR1 is KGHSH, CDR2 LQKENI.

This clonotype has a count of ten or more. The V call is TRBV7-9, the J call TRBJ2-1; 10 bases map to TRBD1. The CDR3 consists of 14 residues. Germline values: CDR1 SEHNR, CDR2 FQNEAQ (reference sequence). Germline trimming cut 3 bases from V and 6 bases from J; bases unmatched to any gene: 2. CDR3 in amino acids: CASSFRDRGNEQFF. The CDR3 nucleotides are TGTGCCAGCAGCTTCCGGGACAGGGGCAATGAGCAGTTCTTC.